A single sample gave rise to the 32 T cell receptor beta chains below, sequenced in a study of blood T cell repertoires in COVID-19. TCRdb's table, derived via immunoSEQ multiplex PCR, lists solely in-frame clones and lacks some. The data show 170,000 or so clones, about four fifths seen once. The sequenced material came from peripheral blood. These receptors came from a man aged 65 to 79 with active or convalescent COVID-19.

The V and J genes are TRBV10-3 and TRBJ2-3, with 8 bases identical to TRBD2. In germline, CDR1 is ENHRY, CDR2 SYGVKD. This CDR3 has 15 amino acids. The trim removed 6 bases at V and 2 bases at J, leaving 7 bases unmatched. CDR3: CAIRAGGLVTDTQYF. The DNA for the CDR3 is TGTGCCATCAGGGCGGGGGGCCTCGTCACAGATACGCAGTATTTT.

The rearrangement uses TRBV5-8 and TRBJ2-1; TRBD2 agrees at 8 bases. Looked up from germline, CDR1 is SGHTS and CDR2 is YDEGEE. The ends lost 4 bases at V and 1 base at J; junction bases unmatched: 10. The CDR3 consists of 17 residues. CDR3 DNA: TGTGCCAGCAGCCTAAGCGGGAGTATCGTTTCCTACAATGAGCAGTTCTTC. This encodes CASSLSGSIVSYNEQFF.

The J gene is TRBJ2-2, the V gene TRBV7-9, with no clear D. The CDR3 totals 13 residues. Between the trimmed V and J ends, which lost 4 bases and 5 bases, there was a span of 8 bases. Germline V CDR1 and CDR2: SEHNR, FQNEAQ (reference sequence). CDR3 DNA sequence: TGTGCCAGCAGCTCCGCCCGGACCGGGGAGCTGTTTTTT. This translates into CASSSARTGELFF. Full variable domain (outside the CDR3, taken from reference TRBV7-9 and TRBJ2-2): DTGVSQNPRHKITKRGQNVTFRCDPISEHNRLYWYRQTLGQGPEFLTYFQNEAQLEKSRLLSDRFSAERPKGSFSTLEIQRTEQGDSAMYLCASSSARTGELFFGEGSRLTVL.

The V gene is TRBV27, the J gene TRBJ2-1; 12 bases align to TRBD1. There are 15 residues in the CDR3. Germline CDR1 MNHEY, CDR2 SMNVEV (reference sequence). After removal of 6 bases from V and 5 bases from J, the junction contained 5 bases not matched to a gene. The CDR3 loop is CASSKGQGADNEQFF. DNA for the CDR3: TGTGCCAGCAGCAAGGGACAGGGGGCCGACAATGAGCAGTTCTTC.

Concerning this clone: Mismatch with germline at one junction end may stem from a read error. The rearrangement links TRBV7-2 to TRBJ2-3; a possible D gene is TRBD2 (6 bases). CDR3 length: 15 residues. Looked up from germline, CDR1 is SGHTA and CDR2 is FQGNSA. This CDR3 reads CASSLATGYTDTQYF. CDR3 nucleotides: TGTGCCAGCAGCCTAGCGACGGGATACACAGATACGCAGTATTTT.

This chain uses TRBV3-1 (or the pseudogene TRBV3-2) with TRBJ1-1; D may be TRBD1 (5 bases). The CDR3 spans 13 residues. Germline lookup yields CDR1 LGHDT and CDR2 YNNKEL (reference sequence). V was clipped by 1 base and J by 5 bases, with 8 bases between them. CDR3 coding DNA: TGTGCCAGCAGCCAAGCAGGGAGGACTGAAGCTTTCTTT. Translation gives CASSQAGRTEAFF.

The chain joins TRBV6-5 to TRBJ2-1; 8 nucleotides align to TRBD2. V lost 0 bases, J lost 9 bases, and 10 bases stayed unmatched. This CDR3 has 16 amino acids. CDR1 MNHEY and CDR2 SVGAGI come from the germline V gene. The CDR3 DNA sequence: TGTGCCAGCAGTTACTCGATAACGGGGGGGCCTGGTGAGCAGTTCTTC. The encoded protein is CASSYSITGGPGEQFF.

J is TRBJ2-5 and V is TRBV5-1, with 11 nucleotides matching TRBD2. In germline, CDR1 is SGHRS, CDR2 YFSETQ. V was pared by 4 bases and J by 2 bases, with 7 bases of the junction left unmatched. The CDR3 runs 16 residues. In DNA, the CDR3 is TGCGCCAGCAGCACAGGGACTAGCGGATTACAAGAGACCCAGTACTTC. Encoded protein: CASSTGTSGLQETQYF.

This chain connects TRBV18 to TRBJ1-5; tentative D call: TRBD1 (6 bases). The germline V and J ends were trimmed by 3 bases and 3 bases, with 24 bases remaining between them. Germline V lookup: CDR1 KGHSH, CDR2 LQKENI. CDR3 length: 19 residues. The CDR3 DNA reads TGTGCCAGCTCACCGTTCAGGATCACCGGGACAACTATCAATCAGCCCCAGCATTTT. It yields the protein CASSPFRITGTTINQPQHF.

This clone was detected once. The V and J genes are TRBV18 and TRBJ2-7, with 8 positions matching TRBD1. The CDR3 is 16 residues long. In germline, CDR1 is KGHSH, CDR2 LQKENI. V shed 2 bases and J 5 bases; nucleotides not matched to a gene: 11. CDR3 loop: CASSPVSGGANNEQYF. The CDR3 DNA sequence: TGTGCCAGCTCACCAGTATCAGGGGGCGCCAACAACGAGCAGTACTTC. The variable domain in full, completed from reference TRBV18 and TRBJ2-7, reads NAGVMQNPRHLVRRRGQEARLRCSPMKGHSHVYWYRQLPEEGLKFMVYLQKENIIDESGMPKERFSAEFPKEGPSILRIQQVVRGDSAAYFCASSPVSGGANNEQYFGPGTRLTVT.

This chain links TRBV24-1 with TRBJ2-7; TRBD1 agrees at 7 bases. Losses at the gene ends were 3 bases for V and 3 bases for J; bases not matched to a gene: 10. The CDR3 consists of 16 residues. Germline V gene lookup returns CDR1 KGHDR and CDR2 SFDVKD. CDR3 sequence: CATSDSGQAVYYEQYF. The CDR3 nucleotides read TGTGCCACCAGTGATAGCGGACAGGCCGTTTACTACGAGCAGTACTTC.

V usage is TRBV5-4 and J usage is TRBJ2-7; 7 bases line up with TRBD1. V dropped 5 bases and J dropped 3; count of bases not matched to a gene: 11. CDR3 length: 15 amino acids. Germline CDR1 SGHNT, CDR2 YYREEE (reference sequence). CDR3 sequence (DNA): TGTGCCAGCAGTTCCCCCGGGACAGTTTTCTACGAGCAGTACTTC. Protein sequence: CASSSPGTVFYEQYF.

The rearrangement links TRBV5-1 to TRBJ2-3, with 9 bases that match TRBD1. The germline CDR1 and CDR2 sequences are SGHRS and YFSETQ. The CDR3 sequence is 16 residues long. V gave up 3 bases and J gave up 2 bases; unmatched junction bases: 7. CDR3 in amino acids: CASSSKQGALTDTQYF. CDR3 in DNA: TGCGCCAGCAGCTCGAAACAGGGGGCTCTCACAGATACGCAGTATTTT. Complete variable domain (other parts from reference TRBV5-1 and TRBJ2-3): KAGVTQTPRYLIKTRGQQVTLSCSPISGHRSVSWYQQTPGQGLQFLFEYFSETQRNKGNFPGRFSGRQFSNSRSEMNVSTLELGDSALYLCASSSKQGALTDTQYFGPGTRLTVL.

The rearrangement uses TRBV12-3 or TRBV12-4 and TRBJ2-7, with D possibly matching TRBD1 (5 bases). Trimming left V 5 bases short and J 9 bases short, with 17 bases between. This CDR3 has 13 amino acids. CDR3 in amino acids: CASSLLGPKGQYF. As DNA, the CDR3 is TGTGCCAGCAGTCTATTGGGGCCTAAGGGGCAGTACTTC.

The rearrangement uses TRBV3-1 (or the pseudogene TRBV3-2) and TRBJ2-7; the match to TRBD2 covers 7 bases. This CDR3 has 13 amino acids. Per the germline V gene, CDR1 is LGHDT and CDR2 is YNNKEL (reference sequence). V shed 10 bases and J 5 bases; nucleotides not matched to a gene: 11. Here the CDR3 DNA reads TGTGCCATCCCCAGGGAGGGGCTGGACGAGCAGTACTTC. Translated: CAIPREGLDEQYF.

V and J are TRBV7-6 and TRBJ2-5; weak D call: TRBD1 (6 bases). The CDR3 sequence is 14 residues long. V shed 5 bases and J shed 6 bases, with 16 bases lying between them. The germline gives CDR1 SGHVS, CDR2 FNYEAQ. The CDR3 protein is CASSRGGLGQTQYF. The DNA of the CDR3 is TGTGCCAGCAGCCGAGGGGGTCTAGGTCAGACCCAGTACTTC.

The V gene is TRBV14, the J gene TRBJ2-7, with D possibly TRBD2 on 5 matching bases. With 3 bases removed from V and 0 bases from J, the gap between germline ends came to 18 bases. CDR1 and CDR2 from the germline V gene are SGHDN and FVKESK. The CDR3 contains 17 residues. CDR3: CASSHLAKLSSSYEQYF. The CDR3 DNA follows: TGTGCCAGCAGCCACCTAGCAAAACTATCGAGCTCCTACGAGCAGTACTTC.

The CDR3 region is CASSMGLADYNEQFF. The CDR3 nucleotides are TGTGCCAGCAGTATGGGACTAGCGGACTACAATGAGCAGTTCTTC. J is TRBJ2-1 and V is TRBV27; 11 bases are shared with TRBD2. The germline CDR1 and CDR2 sequences are MNHEY and SMNVEV (reference sequence). This CDR3 is 15 amino acids long. The V segment lost 5 bases and the J segment 3 bases; nucleotides outside the gene matches: 3.

In nucleotides, the CDR3 is TGTGCCAGCAGTTTAGATTCAGGCACTGAAGCTTTCTTT. Translating it yields CASSLDSGTEAFF. The chain joins TRBV27 to TRBJ1-1; D is ambiguous. The V gene lost 2 bases and the J gene lost 4 bases, with 8 bases spanning the gap. The V gene's germline CDR1 is MNHEY and CDR2 SMNVEV (reference sequence). This CDR3 has 13 residues.

This clone was observed a few times. This same CDR3 is encoded by further DNA sequences in the sample. The chain combines TRBV5-1 with TRBJ2-7; TRBD2 matches at 12 bases. The J segment lost 1 base and the V segment lost 0 bases, leaving 2 bases of the junction unmatched. The CDR3 is 16 residues long. The germline V gene has CDR1 SGHRS and CDR2 YFSETQ. Here the CDR3 reads CASSLGLAGVSYEQYF. The CDR3 coding sequence is TGCGCCAGCAGCTTGGGACTAGCGGGGGTGTCCTACGAGCAGTACTTC.

CDR3 nucleotide sequence: TGTGCCAGCAGCCCCGGGCTAGCGGGAGCCAACAATGAGCAGTTCTTC. Its protein product is CASSPGLAGANNEQFF. The chain has TRBV9 and TRBJ2-1; TRBD2 matches at 10 bases. Germline V gene lookup returns CDR1 SGDLS and CDR2 YYNGEE. V shed 4 bases and J 5 bases; nucleotides not matched to a gene: 9. The CDR3 extends over 16 amino acids.

The sample holds one count of this clone. V and J are TRBV18 and TRBJ2-1; D is possibly TRBD1 (6 bases). Trimming took off 6 bases at V and 7 bases at J, with 25 bases between the two ends. Germline V gene data show CDR1 as KGHSH and CDR2 as LQKENI. CDR3 size: 17 residues. This chain's CDR3 is CASSNEQGLGFGNEQFF. CDR3 bases: TGTGCCAGCTCCAACGAACAGGGTTTAGGTTTTGGTAATGAGCAGTTCTTC.

The chain couples TRBV27 to TRBJ2-2, with 11 nucleotides matching TRBD2. Germline V gene data show CDR1 as MNHEY and CDR2 as SMNVEV (reference sequence). This CDR3 region has 17 residues. The J segment lost 4 bases and the V segment lost 5 bases, leaving 9 bases of the junction unmatched. The CDR3 region is CASSTPLAGGTTGELFF. CDR3 DNA sequence: TGTGCCAGCAGTACACCTTTAGCGGGAGGGACCACCGGGGAGCTGTTTTTT.

DNA of the CDR3: TGTGCCAGCAAAGACAGGGGGAAAAGCAATCAGCCCCAGCATTTT. Its translation: CASKDRGKSNQPQHF. The chain is built from TRBV6-5 and TRBJ1-5; TRBD1 agrees at 9 bases. The junction had 5 bases not matched to a gene; V was cut back by 7 bases and J by 1 base. Germline CDR1 and CDR2: MNHEY and SVGAGI. The CDR3 has 15 amino acids.

As DNA, the CDR3 is TGTGCCACCAGTGATTGGGCGGGAGGAGACAATGAGCAGTTCTTC. It translates to CATSDWAGGDNEQFF. The chain combines TRBV24-1 with TRBJ2-1, with 8 positions matching TRBD2. The CDR3 loop spans 15 amino acids. The germline CDR1 and CDR2 sequences are KGHDR and SFDVKD. With V trimmed by 2 bases and J by 5 bases, 4 bases remained unmatched.

The CDR3 sequence: CASSTTGYEQYF. In DNA form, the CDR3 reads TGTGCCAGCAGTACGACAGGTTACGAGCAGTACTTC. This sequence joins TRBV6-5 and TRBJ2-7; D is perhaps TRBD1 (6 bases). The length of the CDR3 is 12 residues. The germline V and J ends were trimmed by 5 bases and 4 bases, with 9 bases remaining between them. The germline gives CDR1 MNHEY, CDR2 SVGAGI.

The chain couples TRBV18 to TRBJ1-1, with 8 bases identical to TRBD1. This CDR3 has 14 amino acids. Looked up from germline, CDR1 is KGHSH and CDR2 is LQKENI. With V trimmed by 4 bases and J by 4 bases, 5 bases remained unmatched. The CDR3 nucleotides are TGTGCCAGCTCACAGGGACAGGACCCCACTGAAGCTTTCTTT. Protein product: CASSQGQDPTEAFF.

The chain links TRBV6-6 to TRBJ2-4; TRBD1 is a possible D gene (6 bases). Germline lookup yields CDR1 MNHNY and CDR2 SVGAGI (reference sequence). This CDR3 is built from 13 residues. V dropped 5 bases and J dropped 8 bases, with 13 bases sitting between them. CDR3 amino acids: CASSTPGVDIQYF. Here the CDR3 DNA reads TGTGCCAGCAGTACCCCAGGGGTTGACATTCAGTACTTC.

The V and J genes are TRBV6-4 and TRBJ1-6, with 9 bases identical to TRBD1. The trim removed 0 bases at V and 13 bases at J, leaving 7 bases unmatched. CDR1 MRHNA and CDR2 SNTAGT come from the germline V gene. The CDR3 totals 15 residues. DNA of the CDR3: TGTGCCAGCAGTGACTCTACGGACAGGGGAGCGCCCCTCCACTTT. Its translation: CASSDSTDRGAPLHF.

This clone was picked up one time. The V gene is TRBV3-1 (or the pseudogene TRBV3-2), the J gene TRBJ2-1, with 12 bases fitting TRBD2. Germline trimming cut 3 bases from V and 5 bases from J; bases unmatched to any gene: 5. The CDR3 covers 16 residues. Germline V gives CDR1 LGHDT, CDR2 YNNKEL (reference sequence). The CDR3 region is CASSQGTSGFHNEQFF. The CDR3 coding sequence is TGTGCCAGCAGCCAGGGGACTAGCGGGTTCCACAATGAGCAGTTCTTC.

The chain employs TRBV7-9 and TRBJ2-5; 12 bases are shared with TRBD1. The CDR3 spans 15 residues. Germline CDR1 SEHNR, CDR2 FQNEAQ (reference sequence). Losses at the gene ends were 5 bases for V and 4 bases for J; bases not matched to a gene: 5. This chain's CDR3 is CASSAGTGGRETQYF. The CDR3 nucleotides are TGTGCCAGCAGCGCCGGGACAGGGGGCCGAGAGACCCAGTACTTC.

This clone was found once. The J gene is TRBJ1-2, the V gene TRBV2, with a weak D call TRBD1 (5 bases). Per germline, CDR1 SNHLY and CDR2 FYNNEI. The V gene lost 7 bases and the J gene lost 4 bases, with 10 bases spanning the gap. The CDR3 is 12 residues long. CDR3 sequence: CASKVDSYGYTF. The CDR3 DNA reads as TGTGCCAGCAAGGTTGACAGCTATGGCTACACCTTC.